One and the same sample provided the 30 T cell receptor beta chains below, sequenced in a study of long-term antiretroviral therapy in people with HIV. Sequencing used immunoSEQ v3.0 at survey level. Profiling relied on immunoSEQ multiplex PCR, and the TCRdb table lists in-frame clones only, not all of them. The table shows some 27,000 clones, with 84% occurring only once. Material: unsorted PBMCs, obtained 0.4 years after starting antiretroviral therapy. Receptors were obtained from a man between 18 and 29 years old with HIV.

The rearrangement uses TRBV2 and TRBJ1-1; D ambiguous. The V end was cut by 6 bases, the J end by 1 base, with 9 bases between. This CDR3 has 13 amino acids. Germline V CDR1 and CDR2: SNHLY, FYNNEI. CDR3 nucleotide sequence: TGTGCCAGCAGCGTCGTTAGGAACACTGAAGCTTTCTTT. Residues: CASSVVRNTEAFF.

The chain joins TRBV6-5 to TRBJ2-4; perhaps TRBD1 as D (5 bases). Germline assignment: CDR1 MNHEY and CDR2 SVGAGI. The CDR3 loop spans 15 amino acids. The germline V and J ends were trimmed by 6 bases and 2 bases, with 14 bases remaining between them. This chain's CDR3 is CASSQTVISKNIQYF. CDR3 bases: TGTGCCAGCAGCCAGACAGTGATCTCCAAAAACATTCAGTACTTC.

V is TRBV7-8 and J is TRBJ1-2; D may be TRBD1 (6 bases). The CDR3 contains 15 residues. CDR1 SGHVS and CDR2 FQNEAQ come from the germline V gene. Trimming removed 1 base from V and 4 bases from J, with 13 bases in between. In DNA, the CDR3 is TGTGCCAGCAGCTTAGGCGGGGGCGAAGGCTATGGCTACACCTTC. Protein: CASSLGGGEGYGYTF.

CDR3 sequence (DNA): TGTGCCAGCTCACTAGCGGGAGCCCCGCCCAACAATGAGCAGTTCTTC. Encoded protein: CASSLAGAPPNNEQFF. The V call is TRBV18, the J call TRBJ2-1; the match to TRBD2 covers 9 bases. This CDR3 has 16 residues. Germline assignment: CDR1 KGHSH and CDR2 LQKENI. Trimming at V came to 4 bases and at J to 5 bases, leaving 9 bases not matched to a gene.

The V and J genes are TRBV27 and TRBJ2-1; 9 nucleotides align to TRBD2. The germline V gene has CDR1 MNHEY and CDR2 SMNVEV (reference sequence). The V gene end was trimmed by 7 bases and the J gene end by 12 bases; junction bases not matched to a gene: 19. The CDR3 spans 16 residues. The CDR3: CASKLSGSDSGRRQFF. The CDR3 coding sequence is TGTGCCAGCAAACTTAGCGGGAGTGACTCAGGTAGGCGGCAGTTCTTC.

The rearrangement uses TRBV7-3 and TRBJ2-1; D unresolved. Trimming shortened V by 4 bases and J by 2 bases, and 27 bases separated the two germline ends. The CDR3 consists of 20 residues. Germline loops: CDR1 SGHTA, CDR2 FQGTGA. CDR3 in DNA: TGTGCCAGCAGCTCCATCTTAAGGAAGGTTGAAGGTGGCGCCTACAATGAGCAGTTCTTC. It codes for CASSSILRKVEGGAYNEQFF.

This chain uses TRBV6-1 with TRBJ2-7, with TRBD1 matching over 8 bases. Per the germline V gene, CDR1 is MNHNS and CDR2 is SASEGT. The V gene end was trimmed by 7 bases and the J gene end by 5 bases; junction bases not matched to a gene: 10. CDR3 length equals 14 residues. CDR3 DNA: TGTGCCAGCAAGGAGGACAGGGACGGCAACGAGCAGTACTTC. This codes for CASKEDRDGNEQYF.

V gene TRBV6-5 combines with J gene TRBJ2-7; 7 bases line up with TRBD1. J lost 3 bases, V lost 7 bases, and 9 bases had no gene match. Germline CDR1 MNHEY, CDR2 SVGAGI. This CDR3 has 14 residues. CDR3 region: CASNPTTGIYEQYF. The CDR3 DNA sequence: TGTGCCAGCAACCCCACGACAGGGATCTACGAGCAGTACTTC.

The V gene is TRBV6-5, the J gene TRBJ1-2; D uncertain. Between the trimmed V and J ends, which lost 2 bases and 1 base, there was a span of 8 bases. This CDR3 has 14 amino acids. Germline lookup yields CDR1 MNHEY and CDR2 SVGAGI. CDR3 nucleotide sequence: TGTGCCAGCAGTTACAGGGAGGGTAACTATGGCTACACCTTC. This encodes CASSYREGNYGYTF.

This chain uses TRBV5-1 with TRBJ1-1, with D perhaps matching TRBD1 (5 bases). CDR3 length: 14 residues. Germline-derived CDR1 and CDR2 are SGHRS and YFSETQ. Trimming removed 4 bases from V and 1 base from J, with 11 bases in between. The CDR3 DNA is TGCGCCAGCAGCCCCTGGGACGGGAACACTGAAGCTTTCTTT. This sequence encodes CASSPWDGNTEAFF.

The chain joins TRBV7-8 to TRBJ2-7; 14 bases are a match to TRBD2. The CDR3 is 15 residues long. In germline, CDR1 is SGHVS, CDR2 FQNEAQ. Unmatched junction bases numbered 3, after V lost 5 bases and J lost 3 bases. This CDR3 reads CASSGTSGGLYEQYF. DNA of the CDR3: TGTGCCAGCAGCGGGACTAGCGGGGGACTCTACGAGCAGTACTTC.

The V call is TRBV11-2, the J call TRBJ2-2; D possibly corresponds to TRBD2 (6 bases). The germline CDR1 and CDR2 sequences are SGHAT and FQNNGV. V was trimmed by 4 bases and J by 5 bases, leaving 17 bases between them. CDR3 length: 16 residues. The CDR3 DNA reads TGTGCCAGCAGCTGGCGGGGACGGGTGAATACCGGGGAGCTGTTTTTT. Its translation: CASSWRGRVNTGELFF.

The chain's CDR3 is CASRLTTALNDSPLHF. In DNA, the CDR3 is TGTGCCAGCAGACTTACAACGGCCTTAAATGATTCACCCCTCCACTTT. This sequence joins TRBV27 and TRBJ1-6; no reliable D call. V was pared by 6 bases and J by 8 bases, with 20 bases between. The germline CDR1 and CDR2 sequences are MNHEY and SMNVEV (reference sequence). The CDR3 runs 16 residues.

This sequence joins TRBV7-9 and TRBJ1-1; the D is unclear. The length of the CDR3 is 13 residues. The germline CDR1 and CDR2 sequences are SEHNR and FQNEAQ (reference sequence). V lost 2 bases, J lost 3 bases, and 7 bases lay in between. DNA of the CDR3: TGTGCCAGCAGCTTAACGCAGGACACTGAAGCTTTCTTT. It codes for CASSLTQDTEAFF. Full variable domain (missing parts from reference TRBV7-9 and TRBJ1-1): DTGVSQNPRHKITKRGQNVTFRCDPISEHNRLYWYRQTLGQGPEFLTYFQNEAQLEKSRLLSDRFSAERPKGSFSTLEIQRTEQGDSAMYLCASSLTQDTEAFFGQGTRLTVV.

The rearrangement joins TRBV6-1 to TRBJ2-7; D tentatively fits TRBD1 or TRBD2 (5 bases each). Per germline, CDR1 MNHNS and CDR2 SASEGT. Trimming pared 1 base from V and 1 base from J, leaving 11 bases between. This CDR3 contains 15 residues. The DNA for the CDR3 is TGTGCCAGCAGTGAAGGCCCCGGGGCATCCTACGAGCAGTACTTC. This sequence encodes CASSEGPGASYEQYF.

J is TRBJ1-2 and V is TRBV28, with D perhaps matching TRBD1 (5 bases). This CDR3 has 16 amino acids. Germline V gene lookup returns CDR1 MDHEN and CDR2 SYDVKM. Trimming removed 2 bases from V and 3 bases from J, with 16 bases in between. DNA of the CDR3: TGTGCCAGCAGTTTAGCGGAGCTGGGACGGGACTATGGCTACACCTTC. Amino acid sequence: CASSLAELGRDYGYTF.

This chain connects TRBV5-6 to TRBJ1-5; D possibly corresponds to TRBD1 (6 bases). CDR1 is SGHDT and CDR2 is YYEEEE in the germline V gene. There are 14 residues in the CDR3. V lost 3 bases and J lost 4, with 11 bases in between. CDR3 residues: CASSSGQLNQPQHF. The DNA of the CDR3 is TGTGCCAGCAGCTCCGGACAGCTGAATCAGCCCCAGCATTTT.

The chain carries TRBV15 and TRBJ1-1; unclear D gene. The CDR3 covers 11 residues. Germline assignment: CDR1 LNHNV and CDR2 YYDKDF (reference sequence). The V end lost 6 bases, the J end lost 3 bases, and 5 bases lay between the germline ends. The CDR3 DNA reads TGTGCCACCAGGGAGTACACTGAAGCTTTCTTT. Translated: CATREYTEAFF. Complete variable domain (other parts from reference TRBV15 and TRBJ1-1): DAMVIQNPRYQVTQFGKPVTLSCSQTLNHNVMYWYQQKSSQAPKLLFHYYDKDFNNEADTPDNFQSRRPNTSFCFLDIRSPGLGDTAMYLCATREYTEAFFGQGTRLTVV.

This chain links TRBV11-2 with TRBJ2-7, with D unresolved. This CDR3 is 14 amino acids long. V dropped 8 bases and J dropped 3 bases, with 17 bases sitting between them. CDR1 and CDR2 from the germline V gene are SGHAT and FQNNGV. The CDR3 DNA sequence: TGTGCCAGCGGAACCGGGTCTGCCTTCTACGAGCAGTACTTC. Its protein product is CASGTGSAFYEQYF.

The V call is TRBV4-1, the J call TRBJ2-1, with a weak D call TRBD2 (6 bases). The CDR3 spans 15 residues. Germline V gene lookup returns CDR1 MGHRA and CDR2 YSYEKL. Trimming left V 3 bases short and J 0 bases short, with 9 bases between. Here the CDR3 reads CASSQTRDSYNEQFF. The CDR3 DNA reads TGCGCCAGCAGCCAGACTAGGGACTCCTACAATGAGCAGTTCTTC.

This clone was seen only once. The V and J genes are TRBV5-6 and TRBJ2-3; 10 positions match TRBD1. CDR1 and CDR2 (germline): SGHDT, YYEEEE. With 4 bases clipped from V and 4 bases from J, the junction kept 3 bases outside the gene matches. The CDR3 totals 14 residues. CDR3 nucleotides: TGTGCCAGCAGCAACGACAGGGGGCCAGATACGCAGTATTTT. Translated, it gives CASSNDRGPDTQYF.

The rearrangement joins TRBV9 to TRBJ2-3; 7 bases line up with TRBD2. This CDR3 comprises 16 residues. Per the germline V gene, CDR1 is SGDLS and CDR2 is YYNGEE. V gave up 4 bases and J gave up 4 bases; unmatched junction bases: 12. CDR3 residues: CASSKHGGRAADTQYF. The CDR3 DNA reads TGTGCCAGCAGCAAACACGGGGGGAGGGCCGCAGATACGCAGTATTTT.

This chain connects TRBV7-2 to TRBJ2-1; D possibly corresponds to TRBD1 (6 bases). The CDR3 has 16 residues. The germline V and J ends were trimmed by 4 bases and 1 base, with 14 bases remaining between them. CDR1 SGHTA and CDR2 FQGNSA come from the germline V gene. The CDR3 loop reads CASSSRTVSSYNEQFF. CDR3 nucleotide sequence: TGTGCCAGCAGCTCCAGGACAGTTTCGTCCTACAATGAGCAGTTCTTC.

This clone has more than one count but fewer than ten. The CDR3 coding sequence is TGTGCCAGCAGCTCGGGCCCTTCCTACGAGCAGTACTTC. Its translation: CASSSGPSYEQYF. The chain combines TRBV5-4 with TRBJ2-7; no clear D. The CDR3 has 13 residues. Per germline, CDR1 SGHNT and CDR2 YYREEE (reference sequence). V was shortened by 3 bases and J by 1 base, with 8 bases between the two germline ends.

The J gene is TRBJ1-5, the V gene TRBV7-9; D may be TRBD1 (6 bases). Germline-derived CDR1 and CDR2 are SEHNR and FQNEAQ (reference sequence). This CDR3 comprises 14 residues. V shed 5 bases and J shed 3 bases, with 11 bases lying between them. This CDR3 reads CASSRRQDNQPQHF. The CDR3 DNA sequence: TGTGCCAGCAGCCGAAGACAGGACAATCAGCCCCAGCATTTT.

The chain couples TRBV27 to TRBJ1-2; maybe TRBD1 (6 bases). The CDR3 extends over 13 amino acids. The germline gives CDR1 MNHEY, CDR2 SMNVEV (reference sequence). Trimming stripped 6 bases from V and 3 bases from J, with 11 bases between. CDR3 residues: CASRGQSYYGYTF. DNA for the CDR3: TGTGCCAGCAGGGGACAAAGTTACTATGGCTACACCTTC.

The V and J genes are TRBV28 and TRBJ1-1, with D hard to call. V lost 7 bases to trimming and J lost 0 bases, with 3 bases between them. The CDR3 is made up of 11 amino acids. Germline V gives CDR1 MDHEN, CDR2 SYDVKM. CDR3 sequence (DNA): TGTGCCAGCAAAATGAACACTGAAGCTTTCTTT. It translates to CASKMNTEAFF.

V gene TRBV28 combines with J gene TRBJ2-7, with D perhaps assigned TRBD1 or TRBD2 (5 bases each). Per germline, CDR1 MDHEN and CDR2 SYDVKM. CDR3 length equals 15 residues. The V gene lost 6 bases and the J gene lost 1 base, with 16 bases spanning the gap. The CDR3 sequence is CASRMVRGPSYEQYF. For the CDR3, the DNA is TGTGCCAGCAGGATGGTTCGGGGCCCGTCCTACGAGCAGTACTTC.

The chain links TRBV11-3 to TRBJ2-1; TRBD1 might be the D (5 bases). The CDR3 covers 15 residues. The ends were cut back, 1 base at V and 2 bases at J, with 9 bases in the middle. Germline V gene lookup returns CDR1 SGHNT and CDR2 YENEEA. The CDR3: CASSLVPGTYNEQFF. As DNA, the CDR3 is TGTGCCAGCAGCTTAGTGCCAGGGACCTACAATGAGCAGTTCTTC. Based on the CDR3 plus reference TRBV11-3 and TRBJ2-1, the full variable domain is EAGVVQSPRYKIIEKKQPVAFWCNPISGHNTLYWYLQNLGQGPELLIRYENEEAVDDSQLPKDRFSAERLKGVDSTLKIQPAELGDSAVYLCASSLVPGTYNEQFFGPGTRLTVL.

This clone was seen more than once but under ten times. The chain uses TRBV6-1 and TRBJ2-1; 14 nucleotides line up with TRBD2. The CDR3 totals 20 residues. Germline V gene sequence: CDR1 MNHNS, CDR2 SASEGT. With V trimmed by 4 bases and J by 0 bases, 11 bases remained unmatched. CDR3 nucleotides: TGTGCCAGCAGTGGAGGACTAGCGGGAGGTCCCCGAAGCTCCTACAATGAGCAGTTCTTC. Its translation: CASSGGLAGGPRSSYNEQFF.